The rows below give T cell receptor beta chains drawn from one sample of a study of T-cell memory formation after mild COVID-19. TCRdb passed the 5' RACE reads through MiXCR, listing each CDR3 protein once. The data show 340,000 or so distinct CDR3 sequences, 10% to 15% seen once. Sequenced: PBMCs or a T cell subset sorted from them (not recorded which). These receptors all come from a man aged 18-30 years who had mild COVID-19 (a few samples of this study predate the infection). Cell type and time point are not known. Each CDR3 is given with its conserved first and last residue. D genes are given only for firm matches. Only part of the rows carry a size: once, few, many, or a class if the clone is expanded.

V gene	D gene	J gene	clone size	CDR3 DNA	CDR3 protein
TRBV4-3	TRBD1	TRBJ2-2	-	TGCGCCAGCAGCCCAGGGACAGCTACGAACACCGGGGAGCTGTTTTTT	CASSPGTATNTGELFF
TRBV5-8	TRBD2	TRBJ2-1	many	TGTGCCAGCAGCTTGGTAGCGGGGGATGAGCAGTTCTTC	CASSLVAGDEQFF
TRBV5-1	TRBD1	TRBJ1-1	-	TGCGCCAGCAGCTTGGACGGACAGGGTTTTATGGAAGCTTTCTTT	CASSLDGQGFMEAFF
TRBV27	-	TRBJ2-3	few	TGTGCCAGCGGTGACTCCCAGGATACGCAGTATTTT	CASGDSQDTQYF
TRBV6-5	-	TRBJ1-2	-	TGTGCCAGCAGTTACTCGACCAGGGTGGGCTATGGCTACACCTTC	CASSYSTRVGYGYTF
TRBV3-1	-	TRBJ1-1	-	TGTGCCAGCAGCCAGGCAGGGTACGGCGAAGCTTTCTTT	CASSQAGYGEAFF
TRBV7-6	TRBD1	TRBJ1-1	many	TGTGCCAGCAGCTTAGAGGATACAGGGGAGGTTGACACTGAAGCTTTCTTT	CASSLEDTGEVDTEAFF
TRBV6-5	TRBD1	TRBJ1-3	few	TGTGCCAGCAGTTCAGGGGGGCGAAACACCATATATTTT	CASSSGGRNTIYF
TRBV20-1	TRBD2	TRBJ2-1	few	TGCAGTGCTCCAAGAGCGGGGGTTTACAATGAGCAGTTCTTC	CSAPRAGVYNEQFF
TRBV12-3/TRBV12-4	TRBD1	TRBJ1-3	-	TGTGCCAGCAGTGGGACAGGGGACCGCTCTGGAAACACCATATATTTT	CASSGTGDRSGNTIYF
TRBV18	TRBD1	TRBJ2-2	-	TGTGCCAGCTCACCACCGGGACAGGGGGACACCGGGGAGCTGTTTTTT	CASSPPGQGDTGELFF
TRBV6-2/TRBV6-3	TRBD2	TRBJ2-1	many	TGTGCCAGCAGTTACCTAGCGGGGGGTATATACAATGAGCAGTTCTTC	CASSYLAGGIYNEQFF
TRBV7-2	TRBD1	TRBJ1-4	once	TGTGCCAGCAGCCCCTGGGGACAGGGGCAAGAAAAACTGTTTTTT	CASSPWGQGQEKLFF
TRBV3-1	-	TRBJ2-3	-	TGTGCCAGCAGCCAAGTGGTATCTAGCGCAGATACGCAGTATTTT	CASSQVVSSADTQYF
TRBV6-5	-	TRBJ2-1	-	TGTGCCAGCAGTTACCGCTCCTACAATGAGCAGTTCTTC	CASSYRSYNEQFF